These 29 T cell receptor beta chains originate from one sample sequenced in a study of shared clonotypes between healthy human individuals. Only in-frame clones appear in the TCRdb table, and some are missing; sequencing was by immunoSEQ multiplex PCR. Among roughly 680,000 clones, over 55% were seen once, and the ten largest hold approximately 1.8%. The specimen sequenced was memory CD4+ T cells sorted from blood. Stated subset: CD45RA-negative fraction. The receptors were sampled from a woman aged 25 to 45 in good health.

The V and J genes are TRBV11-2 and TRBJ2-5, with D possibly matching TRBD2 (5 bases). Germline CDR1 SGHAT, CDR2 FQNNGV. V was cut by 6 bases and J by 4 bases, with 9 bases left in between. The CDR3 has 12 residues. CDR3 DNA sequence: TGTGCCAGCAGGCCCCGGGGAGAGACCCAGTACTTC. Translating gives CASRPRGETQYF.

The V and J genes are TRBV25-1 and TRBJ1-5; 11 bases are a match to TRBD1. V trimming: 3 bases; J trimming: 5 bases; junction bases outside the gene matches: 6. Germline CDR1 is MGHDK and CDR2 is SYGVNS. The CDR3 sequence is 16 residues long. The CDR3 DNA is TGTGCCAGCAGTGACCACGGACAGGGGGCAGATCAGCCCCAGCATTTT. Translating gives CASSDHGQGADQPQHF.

The chain is built from TRBV6-1 and TRBJ1-1; D ambiguous. Germline assignment: CDR1 MNHNS and CDR2 SASEGT. This CDR3 contains 12 residues. V lost 0 bases to trimming and J lost 11 bases, with 10 bases between them. CDR3 in DNA: TGTGCCAGCAGTGAAGCTACGGGGTGGGCTTTCTTT. Translated: CASSEATGWAFF.

The chain is built from TRBV5-1 and TRBJ1-2; 8 bases align to TRBD1. The CDR3 is 15 residues long. Per germline, CDR1 SGHRS and CDR2 YFSETQ. Unmatched junction bases numbered 4, after V lost 1 base and J lost 2 bases. The CDR3 DNA reads TGCGCCAGCAGCTTGCTGGCAGGGGGCAACTATGGCTACACCTTC. Translating gives CASSLLAGGNYGYTF.

This chain connects TRBV6-6 to TRBJ2-7; possibly TRBD1 or TRBD2 for D (5 bases each). The CDR3 length is 12 residues. The V end lost 2 bases, the J end lost 10 bases, and 12 bases lay between the germline ends. Germline loops: CDR1 MNHNY, CDR2 SVGAGI (reference sequence). The CDR3 DNA reads as TGTGCCAGCAGTTACACTGTTGGGGGTCAGTACTTC. Its protein is CASSYTVGGQYF.

The chain joins TRBV27 to TRBJ2-1, with D possibly TRBD1 on 6 matching bases. V dropped 1 base and J dropped 5 bases, with 6 bases sitting between them. This CDR3 has 13 amino acids. The germline gives CDR1 MNHEY, CDR2 SMNVEV (reference sequence). The CDR3 nucleotides are TGTGCCAGCAGTTTATACAGGGACAATGAGCAGTTCTTC. It encodes CASSLYRDNEQFF.

The gene calls are TRBV13 and TRBJ2-7, with D tentatively TRBD2 (5 bases). Between the trimmed V and J ends, which lost 1 base and 5 bases, there was a span of 9 bases. The CDR3 runs to 13 residues. Germline V CDR1 and CDR2: PRHDT, FYEKMQ (reference sequence). For the CDR3, the DNA is TGTGCCAGCAGCTTAGCGGGAAGGAACGAGCAGTACTTC. This sequence encodes CASSLAGRNEQYF.

The table lists this clone with a few counts. V usage is TRBV2 and J usage is TRBJ2-7; 11 bases align to TRBD1. The J segment lost 7 bases and the V segment lost 6 bases, leaving 5 bases of the junction unmatched. This CDR3 contains 13 residues. Germline V lookup: CDR1 SNHLY, CDR2 FYNNEI. CDR3 DNA sequence: TGTGCCAGCAGGGGACAGGGGGGAGGTGAGCAGTACTTC. This codes for CASRGQGGGEQYF.

The J gene is TRBJ2-7, the V gene TRBV18, with 8 bases matching TRBD1. This CDR3 is 13 amino acids long. V lost 6 bases to trimming and J lost 5 bases; unmatched junction nucleotides: 6. Germline V lookup: CDR1 KGHSH, CDR2 LQKENI. CDR3 residues: CASSRSDRDEQYF. The CDR3, as DNA: TGTGCCAGCTCTCGCTCGGACAGGGACGAGCAGTACTTC.

V and J are TRBV2 and TRBJ2-1; no definite D call. Per germline, CDR1 SNHLY and CDR2 FYNNEI. The V gene lost 7 bases and the J gene lost 8 bases, with 12 bases spanning the gap. The CDR3 totals 12 residues. The CDR3 spells CASTLRGHEQFF. The CDR3 bases are TGTGCCAGCACCCTCCGAGGACATGAGCAGTTCTTC.

This rearrangement joins TRBV19 to TRBJ1-1; 8 positions agree with TRBD1. The CDR3 extends over 17 amino acids. Losses at the gene ends were 4 bases for V and 1 base for J; bases not matched to a gene: 11. Germline CDR1 is LNHDA and CDR2 is SQIVND (reference sequence). For the CDR3, the DNA is TGTGCCAGTAGTACCCTCCAGGGGGCAGGCCGGAACACTGAAGCTTTCTTT. Protein: CASSTLQGAGRNTEAFF. The whole variable domain, filled in from reference TRBV19 and TRBJ1-1, reads DGGITQSPKYLFRKEGQNVTLSCEQNLNHDAMYWYRQDPGQGLRLIYYSQIVNDFQKGDIAEGYSVSREKKESFPLTVTSAQKNPTAFYLCASSTLQGAGRNTEAFFGQGTRLTVV.

The chain employs TRBV30 and TRBJ2-6; D not certain. CDR1 and CDR2 from the germline V gene are GTSNPN and SVGIG (reference sequence). Trimming pared 2 bases from V and 0 bases from J, leaving 5 bases between. CDR3 length equals 14 residues. CDR3 sequence: CAWSPGSGANVLTF. The CDR3, as DNA: TGTGCCTGGAGTCCAGGCTCTGGGGCCAACGTCCTGACTTTC.

In DNA form, the CDR3 reads TGTGCCAGCAGCGTAGATTCTCTAGCCCTAAATGAGCAGTTCTTC. Translating gives CASSVDSLALNEQFF. The chain carries TRBV9 and TRBJ2-1; D may be TRBD2 (5 bases). V dropped 0 bases and J dropped 7 bases, with 14 bases sitting between them. CDR3 length: 15 residues. Germline V CDR1 and CDR2: SGDLS, YYNGEE.

The rearrangement joins TRBV7-9 to TRBJ2-6, with 7 positions matching TRBD1. V lost 5 bases to trimming and J lost 2 bases; unmatched junction nucleotides: 6. The CDR3 spans 16 residues. Germline values: CDR1 SEHNR, CDR2 FQNEAQ (reference sequence). The CDR3 nucleotides read TGTGCCAGCAGCCCGCCGACAGGGACTGGGGCCAACGTCCTGACTTTC. This codes for CASSPPTGTGANVLTF.

The chain combines TRBV7-2 with TRBJ2-1; D assignment may be TRBD1 or TRBD2 (5 bases each). Germline values: CDR1 SGHTA, CDR2 FQGNSA. CDR3 length equals 14 residues. The V end lost 3 bases, the J end lost 7 bases, and 13 bases lay between the germline ends. CDR3 DNA sequence: TGTGCCAGCAGCTTTTGGGACCGGTATAATGAGCAGTTCTTC. Amino acids: CASSFWDRYNEQFF.

The chain carries TRBV11-2 and TRBJ2-1, with D possibly matching TRBD2 (5 bases). The CDR3 loop spans 16 amino acids. The germline V gene has CDR1 SGHAT and CDR2 FQNNGV. V shed 5 bases and J shed 2 bases, with 16 bases lying between them. The CDR3 nucleotides read TGTGCCAGCAGCAAAAGTGGGAGTACCACCTACAATGAGCAGTTCTTC. Translating gives CASSKSGSTTYNEQFF.

This clone was observed a few times. Other DNA sequences in the sample encode the same CDR3. The chain couples TRBV7-9 to TRBJ1-5, with unresolved D. The CDR3 consists of 13 residues. Germline V gives CDR1 SEHNR, CDR2 FQNEAQ (reference sequence). Trimming removed 2 bases at V and 5 bases at J, with 7 bases between. In DNA, the CDR3 is TGTGCCAGCAGCTTAAACGAGGATCAGCCCCAGCATTTT. Translated: CASSLNEDQPQHF.

The chain employs TRBV29-1 and TRBJ2-3; D not resolved. V dropped 3 bases and J dropped 6 bases, with 10 bases sitting between them. The CDR3 has 12 amino acids. Per the germline V gene, CDR1 is SQVTM and CDR2 is ANQGSEA. The chain's CDR3 is CSVEDHRDTQYF. CDR3 in DNA: TGCAGCGTTGAGGATCATAGGGATACGCAGTATTTT.

The CDR3 nucleotides are TGTGCCAGCAGTCCGATGCTAGCAGGGATGGCAGATACGCAGTATTTT. Its protein is CASSPMLAGMADTQYF. The genes are TRBV28 and TRBJ2-3; tentatively, D is TRBD1 or TRBD2 (5 bases each). The CDR3 runs to 16 residues. The V gene's germline CDR1 is MDHEN and CDR2 SYDVKM. V lost 5 bases and J lost 4, with 19 bases in between.

J is TRBJ2-7 and V is TRBV7-8; D is uncertain. The CDR3 has 16 amino acids. The V end was cut by 6 bases, the J end by 6 bases, with 24 bases between. Germline assignment: CDR1 SGHVS and CDR2 FQNEAQ. The CDR3 is CASSLLVALELAEQYF. The CDR3 DNA is TGTGCCAGCAGTCTTCTAGTGGCGCTCGAGCTCGCCGAGCAGTACTTC.

This clone was observed once. This chain uses TRBV2 with TRBJ2-3; TRBD2 matches 8 bases. Germline assignment: CDR1 SNHLY and CDR2 FYNNEI. This CDR3 has 14 residues. V shed 8 bases and J 0 bases; nucleotides not matched to a gene: 4. The CDR3 DNA is TGTGCCAGCCTACAGCGGGAGAGCACAGATACGCAGTATTTT. It is translated as CASLQRESTDTQYF.

This clone has more than one count but fewer than ten. The chain combines TRBV28 with TRBJ1-5; 9 nucleotides match TRBD1. V dropped 6 bases and J dropped 5; count of bases not matched to a gene: 5. CDR3 length: 14 residues. Looked up from germline, CDR1 is MDHEN and CDR2 is SYDVKM. The CDR3 DNA follows: TGTGCCAGCAGACTGGGACAGGGTTATCAGCCCCAGCATTTT. It specifies CASRLGQGYQPQHF.

This clone showed up many times. Other DNA sequences within the sample encode an identical CDR3. V is TRBV9 and J is TRBJ2-2, with a weak D call TRBD2 (6 bases). V was pared by 3 bases and J by 0 bases, with 12 bases between. The germline V gene has CDR1 SGDLS and CDR2 YYNGEE. There are 16 residues in the CDR3. The DNA of the CDR3 is TGTGCCAGCAGCGCCCGGGACTCCACGAACACCGGGGAGCTGTTTTTT. This sequence encodes CASSARDSTNTGELFF. Filled out from reference TRBV9 and TRBJ2-2, the complete variable domain reads DSGVTQTPKHLITATGQRVTLRCSPRSGDLSVYWYQQSLDQGLQFLIQYYNGEERAKGNILERFSAQQFPDLHSELNLSSLELGDSALYFCASSARDSTNTGELFFGEGSRLTVL.

The chain links TRBV11-2 to TRBJ1-1; TRBD1 matches 8 bases. The germline V gene encodes CDR1 SGHAT and CDR2 FQNNGV. V shed 2 bases and J 9 bases; nucleotides not matched to a gene: 2. The CDR3 covers 12 residues. The DNA for the CDR3 is TGTGCCAGCAGCTTAAGGACAGGGAAAGCTTTCTTT. Residues: CASSLRTGKAFF. Together with reference TRBV11-2 and TRBJ1-1, the CDR3 gives the full variable domain: EAGVAQSPRYKIIEKRQSVAFWCNPISGHATLYWYQQILGQGPKLLIQFQNNGVVDDSQLPKDRFSAERLKGVDSTLKIQPAKLEDSAVYLCASSLRTGKAFFGQGTRLTVV.

The chain employs TRBV6-5 and TRBJ2-2, with 10 bases matching TRBD2. After removal of 4 bases from V and 1 base from J, the junction contained 0 bases not matched to a gene. Per the germline V gene, CDR1 is MNHEY and CDR2 is SVGAGI. This CDR3 is built from 15 residues. CDR3 bases: TGTGCCAGCAGTTGGACTAGCGGGAACACCGGGGAGCTGTTTTTT. Translated: CASSWTSGNTGELFF.

Only a few counts were recorded for this clone. The chain recombines TRBV19 with TRBJ2-7; D might be TRBD1 or TRBD2, each matching 6 bases. Per the germline V gene, CDR1 is LNHDA and CDR2 is SQIVND (reference sequence). Between the trimmed V and J ends, which lost 3 bases and 6 bases, there was a span of 15 bases. The CDR3 extends over 14 amino acids. In DNA, the CDR3 is TGTGCCAGTAGTATCGGGGGCGCGGGTGTCGAGCAGTACTTC. Amino acids: CASSIGGAGVEQYF. The whole variable domain, remainder taken from reference TRBV19 and TRBJ2-7, is DGGITQSPKYLFRKEGQNVTLSCEQNLNHDAMYWYRQDPGQGLRLIYYSQIVNDFQKGDIAEGYSVSREKKESFPLTVTSAQKNPTAFYLCASSIGGAGVEQYFGPGTRLTVT.

As for this clone: This may be a read error, as it is one base from a much larger clone. The V call is TRBV11-3, the J call TRBJ1-5, with D unclear. V was trimmed by 0 bases and J by 1 base, leaving 7 bases between them. CDR3 size: 15 residues. Germline CDR1 reads SGHNT; CDR2 reads YENEEA. In DNA, the CDR3 is TGTGCCAGCAGCTTAGACACCTTAAGCAATCAGCCCCAGCATTTT. It codes for CASSLDTLSNQPQHF.

The chain has TRBV30 and TRBJ2-2; D gene ambiguous. CDR3 size: 14 residues. V lost 0 bases and J 4 bases, leaving 9 bases between the germline ends. The V gene's germline CDR1 is GTSNPN and CDR2 SVGIG (reference sequence). CDR3 DNA: TGTGCCTGGAGTGTACCGACGGCCACCGGGGAGCTGTTTTTT. Its translation is CAWSVPTATGELFF.

This rearrangement joins TRBV9 to TRBJ2-2; D perhaps matches TRBD2 (6 bases). Per the germline V gene, CDR1 is SGDLS and CDR2 is YYNGEE. V was trimmed by 6 bases and J by 4 bases, leaving 13 bases between them. CDR3 size: 14 residues. This chain's CDR3 is CASNTGVATGELFF. In DNA form, the CDR3 reads TGTGCCAGCAACACGGGAGTGGCCACCGGGGAGCTGTTTTTT.